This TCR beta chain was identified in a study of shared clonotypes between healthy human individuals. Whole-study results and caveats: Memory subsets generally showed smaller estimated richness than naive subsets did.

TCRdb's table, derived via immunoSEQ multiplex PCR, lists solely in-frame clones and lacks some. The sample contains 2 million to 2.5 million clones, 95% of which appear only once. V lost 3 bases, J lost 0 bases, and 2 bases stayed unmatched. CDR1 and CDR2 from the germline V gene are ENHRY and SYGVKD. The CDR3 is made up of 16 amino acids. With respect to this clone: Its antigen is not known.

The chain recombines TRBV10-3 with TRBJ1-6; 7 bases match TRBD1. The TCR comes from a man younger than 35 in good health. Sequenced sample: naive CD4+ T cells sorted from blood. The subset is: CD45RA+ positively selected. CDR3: CAISDRGSSYNSPLHF. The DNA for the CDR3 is TGTGCCATCAGTGACAGGGGGAGCTCCTATAATTCACCCCTCCACTTT.